These 29 T cell receptor beta chains share one sample of origin, sequenced in a study of response to subunit inactivated influenza vaccine. From the RT-PCR reads, TCRdb called clonotypes with MiXCR, one entry per CDR3 protein. The sample yields about 500,000 distinct CDR3 sequences, 16% seen once. The sample was CD4+ T cells sorted from PBMCs, taken 23 months after vaccination. The receptor source for this set is a man aged 50-75 years who received an inactivated influenza vaccine.

This clonotype was detected only a few times. The chain joins TRBV4-2 to TRBJ1-6; 7 bases fit TRBD1. Germline V gene lookup returns CDR1 LGHNA and CDR2 YNFKEQ. CDR3 size: 15 residues. J lost 9 bases, V lost 0 bases, and 5 bases had no gene match. The CDR3: CASSQERDSLSPLHF. CDR3 nucleotides: TGTGCCAGCAGCCAAGAACGGGACAGCCTTTCACCCCTCCACTTT.

There are many counts of this clonotype. This chain uses TRBV11-2 with TRBJ2-3; 7 bases are a match to TRBD2. Trimming at V came to 0 bases and at J to 3 bases, leaving 9 bases not matched to a gene. Per germline, CDR1 SGHAT and CDR2 FQNNGV. The CDR3 sequence is 17 residues long. The CDR3 loop is CASSLDSLAFGTDTQYF. CDR3 sequence (DNA): TGTGCCAGCAGCTTAGATTCACTAGCGTTTGGGACAGATACGCAGTATTTT.

The chain couples TRBV20-1 to TRBJ1-1; TRBD1 aligns across 8 bases. This CDR3 spans 15 amino acids. Germline V gene sequence: CDR1 DFQATT, CDR2 SNEGSKA (reference sequence). J gave up 7 bases and V 2 bases, and 12 bases lay outside the gene matches. CDR3 protein: CSARPPTGVKVEAFF. The CDR3, as DNA: TGCAGTGCTAGACCCCCGACAGGGGTAAAAGTTGAAGCTTTCTTT.

This clonotype was seen a few times. The chain uses TRBV6-5 and TRBJ2-3, with 11 bases fitting TRBD1. This CDR3 has 14 residues. Germline V CDR1 and CDR2: MNHEY, SVGAGI. V was clipped by 2 bases and J by 6 bases; unmatched bases: 1. The CDR3 DNA reads TGTGCCAGCAGTTACGGACAGGGGGCTGATACGCAGTATTTT. Amino acid sequence: CASSYGQGADTQYF.

This clonotype has only a few counts. The rearrangement uses TRBV11-2 and TRBJ2-2; TRBD1 might be the D (6 bases). The V and J ends lost 3 bases and 3 bases respectively, with 11 bases between them. Germline CDR1 and CDR2: SGHAT and FQNNGV. The CDR3 is 15 residues long. CDR3 sequence reads: CASSLRRTDTGELFF. Here the CDR3 DNA reads TGTGCCAGCAGCTTGAGGCGGACAGACACCGGGGAGCTGTTTTTT.

CDR3 DNA sequence: TGCAGTGCTAGGGGTGCTACAGGGTCCGAGCAGTACTTC. This gives the protein CSARGATGSEQYF. This chain links TRBV20-1 with TRBJ2-7; D may be TRBD1 (6 bases). Per germline, CDR1 DFQATT and CDR2 SNEGSKA (reference sequence). This CDR3 contains 13 residues. V was shortened by 3 bases and J by 6 bases, with 15 bases between the two germline ends.

In its sample, this clonotype was seen a few times. The J gene is TRBJ2-5, the V gene TRBV19; no reliable D call. CDR3 length equals 14 residues. Germline assignment: CDR1 LNHDA and CDR2 SQIVND (reference sequence). V lost 5 bases and J 2 bases, leaving 12 bases between the germline ends. The CDR3, as DNA: TGTGCCAGTAGTTTACACAGCTTACAAGAGACCCAGTACTTC. Translating gives CASSLHSLQETQYF. Filled out from reference TRBV19 and TRBJ2-5, the complete variable domain reads DGGITQSPKYLFRKEGQNVTLSCEQNLNHDAMYWYRQDPGQGLRLIYYSQIVNDFQKGDIAEGYSVSREKKESFPLTVTSAQKNPTAFYLCASSLHSLQETQYFGPGTRLLVL.

A few counts support this clonotype. The V and J genes are TRBV20-1 and TRBJ2-7; D possibly uses TRBD1 or TRBD2 (5 bases each). CDR3 length equals 13 residues. Deletions cut 5 bases from V and 3 bases from J, with 14 bases between. Germline CDR1 is DFQATT and CDR2 is SNEGSKA (reference sequence). The DNA for the CDR3 is TGCAGTGCTGCCCGGGACCGGCGCTACGAGCAGTACTTC. It translates to CSAARDRRYEQYF.

This clonotype has just a few counts. V and J are TRBV4-2 and TRBJ1-5; a weak D match, TRBD1 (5 bases). CDR3 size: 15 residues. With 0 bases removed from V and 5 bases from J, the gap between germline ends came to 11 bases. Germline CDR1 LGHNA, CDR2 YNFKEQ. CDR3 sequence: CASSQDRRGDQPQHF. The CDR3 nucleotides read TGTGCCAGCAGCCAAGATCGGAGAGGGGATCAGCCCCAGCATTTT.

This clonotype showed up many times. The rearrangement links TRBV12-3 or TRBV12-4 to TRBJ2-3; TRBD1 aligns across 7 bases. The junction had 7 bases not matched to a gene; V was cut back by 5 bases and J by 8 bases. CDR3 size: 13 residues. For the CDR3, the DNA is TGTGCCAGCAGTCGACAGGGTGTCGGTACGCAGTATTTT. It specifies CASSRQGVGTQYF.

The gene calls are TRBV20-1 and TRBJ2-1, with 7 bases matching TRBD1. The germline gives CDR1 DFQATT, CDR2 SNEGSKA (reference sequence). J was trimmed by 1 base and V by 6 bases; bases with no gene match: 12. The CDR3 loop spans 16 amino acids. For the CDR3, the DNA is TGCAGTGCGACCGGGACAGACTATTGGTCCTACAATGAGCAGTTCTTC. This encodes CSATGTDYWSYNEQFF.

The chain combines TRBV2 with TRBJ1-5; D is unclear. The CDR3 totals 12 residues. CDR1 and CDR2 (germline): SNHLY, FYNNEI. Trimming cost V 4 bases and J 11 bases, with 12 bases left between them. CDR3 nucleotide sequence: TGTGCCAGCAGTGGAGCGCGGGGATCCCAGCATTTT. Translated, it gives CASSGARGSQHF.

This clonotype was counted a few times. The V call is TRBV5-1, the J call TRBJ2-7; 7 bases are shared with TRBD2. Germline trimming cut 2 bases from V and 1 base from J; bases unmatched to any gene: 3. Germline V gene sequence: CDR1 SGHRS, CDR2 YFSETQ. The CDR3 runs to 14 residues. CDR3 sequence (DNA): TGCGCCAGCAGCTTCGGCGGGGGTTCCTACGAGCAGTACTTC. It encodes CASSFGGGSYEQYF.

In its sample, this clonotype was seen a few times. The chain links TRBV28 to TRBJ2-3; D possibly corresponds to TRBD1 (6 bases). The length of the CDR3 is 13 residues. Trimming shortened V by 6 bases and J by 0 bases, and 7 bases separated the two germline ends. Germline V gene lookup returns CDR1 MDHEN and CDR2 SYDVKM. This CDR3 is CASRGHSTDTQYF. In nucleotides, the CDR3 is TGTGCCAGCAGGGGACACAGCACAGATACGCAGTATTTT.

This clonotype was seen only a few times. The chain joins TRBV20-1 to TRBJ2-2; TRBD2 might be the D (6 bases). This CDR3 region has 15 residues. Germline lookup yields CDR1 DFQATT and CDR2 SNEGSKA (reference sequence). Between the trimmed V and J ends, which lost 4 bases and 4 bases, there was a span of 16 bases. The CDR3 DNA reads as TGCAGTGCTATCCTACGGAGGGTTCGCACCGGGGAGCTGTTTTTT. As protein: CSAILRRVRTGELFF.

The chain uses TRBV20-1 and TRBJ1-5, with TRBD1 as a possible D gene (5 bases). Germline assignment: CDR1 DFQATT and CDR2 SNEGSKA (reference sequence). This CDR3 is 15 amino acids long. The germline V and J ends were trimmed by 5 bases and 1 base, with 15 bases remaining between them. The DNA for the CDR3 is TGCAGTGCTCCTCGAGTCGGGGCGAGCAATCAGCCCCAGCATTTT. Translated: CSAPRVGASNQPQHF.

This clonotype was detected only a few times. The chain couples TRBV7-2 to TRBJ2-4; perhaps TRBD2 as D (5 bases). Trimming removed 1 base from V and 0 bases from J, with 13 bases in between. Germline V gene sequence: CDR1 SGHTA, CDR2 FQGNSA. The CDR3 is 17 residues long. CDR3 nucleotides: TGTGCCAGCAGCTTAGGAGGGCCCGCTTTAGCCAAAAACATTCAGTACTTC. This sequence encodes CASSLGGPALAKNIQYF.

This chain joins TRBV12-3 or TRBV12-4 and TRBJ2-1; TRBD2 might be the D (6 bases). This CDR3 region has 15 residues. V lost 2 bases to trimming and J lost 9 bases, with 17 bases between them. The CDR3: CASSLQSSVRIEQFF. For the CDR3, the DNA is TGTGCCAGCAGTTTACAGTCTAGCGTTCGGATTGAGCAGTTCTTC.

V usage is TRBV29-1 and J usage is TRBJ2-5; D is possibly TRBD1 or TRBD2 (5 bases each). Trimming took 0 bases from V and 6 from J, leaving 14 bases between them. The CDR3 covers 14 residues. In germline, CDR1 is SQVTM, CDR2 ANQGSEA. The CDR3, as DNA: TGCAGCGTTGAAGATAACGAGGGGCTACAGACCCAGTACTTC. Translation gives CSVEDNEGLQTQYF.

The genes are TRBV6-1 and TRBJ1-2; 7 bases match TRBD1. CDR3 length: 13 residues. Germline CDR1 and CDR2: MNHNS and SASEGT. Germline trimming cut 8 bases from V and 3 bases from J; bases unmatched to any gene: 6. The CDR3 loop reads CASAGGGDYGYTF. CDR3 sequence (DNA): TGTGCCAGCGCAGGGGGGGGGGACTATGGCTACACCTTC.

This chain connects TRBV25-1 to TRBJ2-1; 7 bases align to TRBD1. Germline CDR1 reads MGHDK; CDR2 reads SYGVNS. J was trimmed by 8 bases and V by 4 bases; bases with no gene match: 8. CDR3 length: 14 residues. CDR3 region: CASSVGTEVYEQFF. The CDR3, as DNA: TGTGCCAGCAGTGTCGGGACAGAGGTCTATGAGCAGTTCTTC.

The rearrangement joins TRBV11-2 to TRBJ2-5; D perhaps matches TRBD2 (6 bases). Germline V CDR1 and CDR2: SGHAT, FQNNGV. Trimming removed 1 base from V and 7 bases from J, with 16 bases in between. The length of the CDR3 is 15 residues. CDR3 residues: CASSLGGVTGWTQYF. The DNA for the CDR3 is TGTGCCAGCAGCTTAGGGGGGGTAACCGGTTGGACCCAGTACTTC.

The J gene is TRBJ2-2, the V gene TRBV5-1, with a possible D match to TRBD2 (6 bases). The germline CDR1 and CDR2 sequences are SGHRS and YFSETQ. The CDR3 runs 19 residues. Trimming removed 0 bases from V and 2 bases from J, with 20 bases in between. DNA for the CDR3: TGCGCCAGCAGCTTGGAGCGGGTTGGCTTGTCTTATAACACCGGGGAGCTGTTTTTT. Amino acid sequence: CASSLERVGLSYNTGELFF. Full variable domain (rest looked up from reference TRBV5-1 and TRBJ2-2): KAGVTQTPRYLIKTRGQQVTLSCSPISGHRSVSWYQQTPGQGLQFLFEYFSETQRNKGNFPGRFSGRQFSNSRSEMNVSTLELGDSALYLCASSLERVGLSYNTGELFFGEGSRLTVL.

Regarding this clonotype: Mismatch with germline at one junction end may stem from a read error. This chain's CDR3 is CASSLTRGPLHF. The CDR3 DNA sequence: TGTGCTAGCAGCTTAACCCGCGGACCCCTCCACTTT. The chain couples TRBV7-7 to TRBJ1-6; no reliable D call. CDR1 is SSHAT, CDR2 FNYEAQ, per germline (reference sequence). The CDR3 is made up of 12 amino acids.

This clonotype was detected many times. V and J are TRBV20-1 and TRBJ1-2; 10 bases agree with TRBD1. This CDR3 contains 13 residues. V lost 2 bases, J lost 6 bases, and 3 bases stayed unmatched. The V gene's germline CDR1 is DFQATT and CDR2 SNEGSKA (reference sequence). The CDR3: CSARTGTGDGYTF. Written as DNA, the CDR3 is TGCAGTGCTAGAACCGGGACAGGGGATGGCTACACCTTC.

J is TRBJ1-1 and V is TRBV20-1; no firm D call. The germline V gene encodes CDR1 DFQATT and CDR2 SNEGSKA (reference sequence). The CDR3 runs 11 residues. Trimming removed 8 bases from V and 2 bases from J, with 9 bases in between. The CDR3 region is CSIRVNTEAFF. The CDR3 DNA is TGCAGTATTAGGGTTAACACTGAAGCTTTCTTT.

The chain employs TRBV7-9 and TRBJ2-1; perhaps TRBD2 as D (5 bases). V dropped 3 bases and J dropped 12 bases, with 9 bases sitting between them. The CDR3 runs 11 residues. Germline assignment: CDR1 SEHNR and CDR2 FQNEAQ (reference sequence). The CDR3: CASSLTAGQFF. The CDR3, as DNA: TGTGCCAGCAGCTTGACGGCGGGGCAGTTCTTC. Drawing the rest from reference TRBV7-9 and TRBJ2-1, the complete variable domain is DTGVSQNPRHKITKRGQNVTFRCDPISEHNRLYWYRQTLGQGPEFLTYFQNEAQLEKSRLLSDRFSAERPKGSFSTLEIQRTEQGDSAMYLCASSLTAGQFFGPGTRLTVL.

This clonotype has just a few counts. The V and J genes are TRBV18 and TRBJ2-7, with 7 bases lining up with TRBD2. This CDR3 is built from 14 residues. Trimming removed 3 bases from V and 5 bases from J; junction bases left unmatched: 7. The germline CDR1 and CDR2 sequences are KGHSH and LQKENI. The CDR3 sequence: CASSPLSGTNEQYF. DNA for the CDR3: TGTGCCAGCTCACCTCTGTCAGGGACTAACGAGCAGTACTTC.

The gene calls are TRBV12-3 or TRBV12-4 and TRBJ2-3; 10 positions match TRBD2. V trimming: 6 bases; J trimming: 0 bases; junction bases outside the gene matches: 6. The CDR3 has 16 residues. DNA of the CDR3: TGTGCCAGCAGACCTAGCGGGGGCGCCAGCACAGATACGCAGTATTTT. Protein: CASRPSGGASTDTQYF.